The 8 T cell receptor beta chains presented below share a single source sample, sequenced in a study of response to subunit inactivated influenza vaccine. TCRdb re-analysed the RT-PCR reads in MiXCR, keeping a single row per CDR3 protein. There are approximately 570,000 distinct CDR3 sequences in the sample; 7.6% occur only once, and 10% to 15% lies in the top ten. Sequencing used PBMCs from blood, obtained roughly 24 months after vaccination. The receptors here all came from a man between 50 and 69 years old who received an inactivated influenza vaccine.

The table lists this clonotype with a count of one. The chain carries TRBV12-3 or TRBV12-4 and TRBJ1-5; maybe TRBD1 (6 bases). The V end was cut by 8 bases, the J end by 3 bases, with 17 bases between. The CDR3 runs to 15 residues. The CDR3 region has the DNA TGTGCCAGCCGCCCGGGGGGGGGCCCCAATCAGCCCCAGCATTTT. Encoded protein: CASRPGGGPNQPQHF.

This clonotype was found a few times. The J gene is TRBJ2-4, the V gene TRBV11-2; TRBD1 agrees at 7 bases. The CDR3 consists of 18 residues. Per germline, CDR1 SGHAT and CDR2 FQNNGV. The junction had 15 bases not matched to a gene; V was cut back by 4 bases and J by 3 bases. The CDR3 DNA sequence: TGTGCCAGCAGCTCGCCCCACAGGGGATCATCAGACAAAAACATTCAGTACTTC. This codes for CASSSPHRGSSDKNIQYF.

The V and J genes are TRBV3-1 and TRBJ1-6; 8 bases fit TRBD1. V dropped 1 base and J dropped 9; count of bases not matched to a gene: 5. In germline, CDR1 is LGHDT, CDR2 YNNKEL (reference sequence). CDR3 length equals 15 residues. CDR3 DNA sequence: TGTGCCAGCAGCCAAGTCGCAGGGGGCGGTTCACCCCTCCACTTT. Translating gives CASSQVAGGGSPLHF.

This rearrangement joins TRBV20-1 to TRBJ2-7; possibly TRBD2 for D (5 bases). With 8 bases removed from V and 6 bases from J, the gap between germline ends came to 23 bases. The germline V gene encodes CDR1 DFQATT and CDR2 SNEGSKA (reference sequence). CDR3 length: 14 amino acids. The CDR3 sequence: CSTGGPTEIVEQYF. The CDR3 DNA reads as TGCAGTACCGGCGGGCCGACGGAGATAGTCGAGCAGTACTTC.

This chain links TRBV5-5 with TRBJ1-5; TRBD1 might be the D (5 bases). Germline values: CDR1 SGHKS, CDR2 YYEKEE (reference sequence). CDR3 length: 13 residues. The germline V and J ends were trimmed by 1 base and 5 bases, with 7 bases remaining between them. CDR3 sequence (DNA): TGTGCCAGCAGCTTGTGGGGGGATCAGCCCCAGCATTTT. Amino acid sequence: CASSLWGDQPQHF.

The chain employs TRBV6-5 and TRBJ2-1, with no clear D. CDR3 size: 17 residues. The V gene's germline CDR1 is MNHEY and CDR2 SVGAGI. With 0 bases removed from V and 0 bases from J, the gap between germline ends came to 12 bases. The CDR3 spells CASSYSPKTGSYNEQFF. The DNA of the CDR3 is TGTGCCAGCAGTTACTCGCCCAAAACCGGCTCCTACAATGAGCAGTTCTTC.

The V gene is TRBV6-1, the J gene TRBJ2-1; the D is unclear. Germline V gives CDR1 MNHNS, CDR2 SASEGT. Trimming cost V 6 bases and J 5 bases, with 14 bases left between them. This CDR3 is built from 14 residues. Here the CDR3 reads CASRPRTENNEQFF. The DNA for the CDR3 is TGTGCCAGCAGGCCCCGGACGGAAAACAATGAGCAGTTCTTC.

This clonotype was detected only a few times. The rearrangement uses TRBV5-1 and TRBJ1-5; the match to TRBD1 covers 9 bases. Per the germline V gene, CDR1 is SGHRS and CDR2 is YFSETQ. V lost 0 bases and J lost 6; bases outside the gene matches: 4. The CDR3 covers 15 residues. The CDR3 loop is CASSLEPGQGQPQHF. The CDR3 DNA sequence: TGCGCCAGCAGCTTGGAGCCGGGACAGGGTCAGCCCCAGCATTTT. Variable domain in full (rest from reference TRBV5-1 and TRBJ1-5): KAGVTQTPRYLIKTRGQQVTLSCSPISGHRSVSWYQQTPGQGLQFLFEYFSETQRNKGNFPGRFSGRQFSNSRSEMNVSTLELGDSALYLCASSLEPGQGQPQHFGDGTRLSIL.